A single sample gave rise to the 17 T cell receptor beta chains below, sequenced in a study of blood T cell repertoires in COVID-19. TCRdb's copy holds only in-frame clones and misses some; the assay was immunoSEQ multiplex PCR. The data show about 24,000 clones, with around four fifths seen just once and more than 2% held by the top ten. Sequencing input: peripheral blood. The receptors here all came from a woman between 65 and 79 years old with COVID-19, enrolled during active disease.

The count of this clone is one. The rearrangement uses TRBV5-1 and TRBJ2-3; 7 bases are shared with TRBD1. Germline trimming cut 4 bases from V and 1 base from J; bases unmatched to any gene: 6. This CDR3 region has 15 residues. In germline, CDR1 is SGHRS, CDR2 YFSETQ. The CDR3 nucleotides are TGCGCCAGCAGCGAGGACAGGCCACGCACAGATACGCAGTATTTT. This gives the protein CASSEDRPRTDTQYF.

The V call is TRBV12-3 or TRBV12-4, the J call TRBJ2-1; D is unclear. Deletions cut 3 bases from V and 6 bases from J, with 6 bases between. The CDR3 runs 12 residues. Here the CDR3 DNA reads TGTGCCAGCAGTTTCACCAGCAATGAGCAGTTCTTC. Encoded protein: CASSFTSNEQFF.

The V gene is TRBV11-3, the J gene TRBJ1-1, with 7 bases lining up with TRBD1. In germline, CDR1 is SGHNT, CDR2 YENEEA. Trimming removed 10 bases from V and 2 bases from J; junction bases left unmatched: 7. CDR3 length: 13 amino acids. The CDR3 DNA sequence: TGTGCCATCCGAGGGGGCCCTAACACTGAAGCTTTCTTT. As protein: CAIRGGPNTEAFF.

The chain employs TRBV28 and TRBJ1-1; a possible D gene is TRBD1 (5 bases). The CDR3 has 14 amino acids. Germline V gene lookup returns CDR1 MDHEN and CDR2 SYDVKM. V lost 5 bases to trimming and J lost 1 base, with 11 bases between them. DNA of the CDR3: TGTGCCAGCAGTCCAGGGCCGAAGAACACTGAAGCTTTCTTT. It translates to CASSPGPKNTEAFF. Full variable domain (rest looked up from reference TRBV28 and TRBJ1-1): DVKVTQSSRYLVKRTGEKVFLECVQDMDHENMFWYRQDPGLGLRLIYFSYDVKMKEKGDIPEGYSVSREKKERFSLILESASTNQTSMYLCASSPGPKNTEAFFGQGTRLTVV.

The V gene is TRBV6-4, the J gene TRBJ1-2; TRBD1 agrees at 7 bases. The germline gives CDR1 MRHNA, CDR2 SNTAGT. Losses at the gene ends were 6 bases for V and 2 bases for J; bases not matched to a gene: 3. This CDR3 has 13 amino acids. Here the CDR3 reads CASRATGNYGYTF. CDR3 DNA sequence: TGTGCCAGCAGAGCGACAGGGAACTATGGCTACACCTTC.

The genes are TRBV4-1 and TRBJ2-7; 8 bases map to TRBD2. The CDR3 is 16 amino acids. V lost 0 bases to trimming and J lost 2 bases; unmatched junction nucleotides: 6. The germline V gene encodes CDR1 MGHRA and CDR2 YSYEKL. CDR3: CASSQEVALAAYEQYF. The DNA of the CDR3 is TGCGCCAGCAGCCAAGAGGTAGCACTAGCGGCCTACGAGCAGTACTTC.

The genes are TRBV7-2 and TRBJ1-6; unclear D gene. Germline V gene lookup returns CDR1 SGHTA and CDR2 FQGNSA. V was shortened by 3 bases and J by 7 bases, with 7 bases between the two germline ends. The CDR3 spans 13 residues. The CDR3 DNA reads TGTGCCAGCAGCTTTGCGGCAAATTCACCCCTCCACTTT. It encodes CASSFAANSPLHF.

V is TRBV12-5 and J is TRBJ1-4, with TRBD1 identical over 9 bases. Germline CDR1 LGHNT, CDR2 FRNRAP. CDR3 length equals 15 residues. After removal of 8 bases from V and 2 bases from J, the junction contained 6 bases not matched to a gene. CDR3 region: CASRTGGLTNEKLFF. The CDR3 DNA follows: TGTGCTAGTCGAACAGGGGGCTTGACTAATGAAAAACTGTTTTTT.

This chain links TRBV19 with TRBJ2-5, with 13 bases fitting TRBD2. Losses at the gene ends were 5 bases for V and 5 bases for J; bases not matched to a gene: 5. This CDR3 region has 15 residues. The germline V gene encodes CDR1 LNHDA and CDR2 SQIVND (reference sequence). The CDR3 spells CASSAKGLAGETQYF. Written as DNA, the CDR3 is TGTGCCAGTAGTGCGAAGGGACTAGCGGGGGAGACCCAGTACTTC.

V is TRBV9 and J is TRBJ1-3, with D hard to call. This CDR3 is 15 amino acids long. Between the trimmed V and J ends, which lost 3 bases and 7 bases, there was a span of 17 bases. The germline CDR1 and CDR2 sequences are SGDLS and YYNGEE. CDR3 in DNA: TGTGCCAGCAGCGGGGTAGGTCGGGAATTGAACACCATATATTTT. Protein sequence: CASSGVGRELNTIYF. The full variable domain, completed using reference TRBV9 and TRBJ1-3, is DSGVTQTPKHLITATGQRVTLRCSPRSGDLSVYWYQQSLDQGLQFLIQYYNGEERAKGNILERFSAQQFPDLHSELNLSSLELGDSALYFCASSGVGRELNTIYFGEGSWLTVV.

As concerns this clone: Relative to the germline gene, one junction end is altered; a read error may explain this. This chain links TRBV7-2 with TRBJ1-1; 9 bases agree with TRBD1. Per germline, CDR1 SGHTA and CDR2 FQGNSA. The CDR3 consists of 14 residues. The CDR3 coding sequence is TGTGTCAGCAGCTTGAGGCTATGGGACAGGGACGCTTTCTTT. Translating it yields CVSSLRLWDRDAFF. Filled out from reference TRBV7-2 and TRBJ1-1, the complete variable domain reads GAGVSQSPSNKVTEKGKDVELRCDPISGHTALYWYRQSLGQGLEFLIYFQGNSAPDKSGLPSDRFSAERTGGSVSTLTIQRTQQEDSAVYLCVSSLRLWDRDAFFGQGTRLTVV.

The chain carries TRBV11-3 and TRBJ1-5; D remains ambiguous. This CDR3 comprises 14 residues. The germline gives CDR1 SGHNT, CDR2 YENEEA. V shed 9 bases and J shed 0 bases, with 12 bases lying between them. The CDR3 DNA reads TGTGCCAGAAACCGACACCATAGCAATCAGCCCCAGCATTTT. It specifies CARNRHHSNQPQHF.

The V gene is TRBV2, the J gene TRBJ2-2, with no clear D. V shed 2 bases and J shed 3 bases, with 7 bases lying between them. CDR3 length equals 14 residues. CDR1 is SNHLY, CDR2 FYNNEI, per germline. In DNA, the CDR3 is TGTGCCAGCAGTGAATCGCAGTACACCGGGGAGCTGTTTTTT. Amino acids: CASSESQYTGELFF.

The chain links TRBV11-3 to TRBJ2-1; 7 bases are a match to TRBD1. The CDR3 is 14 amino acids. CDR1 and CDR2 from the germline V gene are SGHNT and YENEEA. The J segment lost 8 bases and the V segment lost 5 bases, leaving 9 bases of the junction unmatched. CDR3 nucleotide sequence: TGTGCCAGCAGCCCTCGACAGGGTGACCATGAGCAGTTCTTC. Amino acid sequence: CASSPRQGDHEQFF.

The chain is built from TRBV10-3 and TRBJ2-1; tentatively, D is TRBD2 (5 bases). V lost 10 bases, J lost 7 bases, and 14 bases lay in between. Germline V gives CDR1 ENHRY, CDR2 SYGVKD. This CDR3 region has 12 residues. The CDR3 protein is CANRGSGNEQFF. In DNA form, the CDR3 reads TGTGCCAACCGGGGTTCGGGAAATGAGCAGTTCTTC.

This chain uses TRBV27 with TRBJ2-1, with 7 bases aligning to TRBD2. Germline trimming cut 6 bases from V and 7 bases from J; bases unmatched to any gene: 6. The germline V gene encodes CDR1 MNHEY and CDR2 SMNVEV (reference sequence). The CDR3 covers 13 residues. The CDR3: CASRERRGNEQFF. The CDR3 DNA reads as TGTGCCAGCAGGGAAAGGCGGGGGAATGAGCAGTTCTTC.

The rearrangement joins TRBV4-3 to TRBJ2-5, with TRBD1 matching 7 bases. CDR3 length equals 15 residues. V shed 0 bases, J shed 1 base, and the junction held 2 bases outside the gene matches. CDR1 and CDR2 (germline): LGHNA, YSLEER. CDR3 residues: CASSQDRDSQETQYF. CDR3 bases: TGCGCCAGCAGCCAAGATAGGGACAGCCAAGAGACCCAGTACTTC.